This record concerns one TCR beta chain sequence. The antigen is unknown. This sample is drawn from a study of beta chain features in type 1 diabetes. Each of the CD4+ naive, central memory, regulatory and stem cell-like memory populations was sorted via CD45RO/CCR7/CD25/CD127/CD95/CD27. Every bit of the isolated RNA underwent reverse transcription, so sequencing read expressed TCRB transcripts. Libraries were prepared by immunoSEQ multiplex PCR; TCRdb keeps only in-frame clonotypes and omits some of them. The table lists fewer than 550,000 clones, about an eighth of them singletons. Study-wide results and caveats: Type 1 diabetes patients had VDJ junctions that carried fewer insertions and more deletions. HLA influence on TCRB rearrangement stayed unresolved here.

V was shortened by 1 base and J by 8 bases, with 5 bases between the two germline ends. From germline, CDR1 is MDHEN and CDR2 SYDVKM. The CDR3 loop spans 12 amino acids. This TCR was recovered from a young woman in good health. The specimen was naive CD4+ T cells from blood. V usage is TRBV28 and J usage is TRBJ1-4, with unresolved D. CDR3 nucleotides: TGTGCCAGCAGTTTATTGGGAGAAAAACTGTTTTTT. Translation: CASSLLGEKLFF.